This TCR beta chain was observed in a study of blood T cell repertoires in COVID-19. Study-wide background: Material from acute and convalescent COVID-19 was sourced from the United States, Italy and Spain. The cDNA or gDNA used as material had been derived from T cells, B-cell-depleted T cells, or PBMCs.

With 4 bases clipped from V and 7 bases from J, the junction kept 1 base outside the gene matches. This CDR3 is built from 11 residues. Germline lookup yields CDR1 SNHLY and CDR2 FYNNEI. In the original analysis: Amplifying reference gene primers gave estimates of nucleated cell counts. Measured with immunoSEQ multiplex PCR; TCRdb has only the in-frame clones, and not every one. The V and J calls and clone size are taken from that table; D and trimming were inferred from the DNA. The table has under 150,000 clones, approximately 80% seen once. The rearrangement links TRBV2 to TRBJ2-7; 7 bases match TRBD2. Sequenced: peripheral blood. This TCR was recovered from a woman aged 40 to 50 with acute or convalescent COVID-19. The CDR3 nucleotides are TGTGCCAGCAGTGTCGGGAGGGAGCAGTACTTC. Translating it yields CASSVGREQYF.